The clone carrying this TCR beta chain turned up a few times. The sample belongs to a study of blood T cell repertoires in COVID-19. Clones were read by immunoSEQ multiplex PCR, and TCRdb kept only the in-frame ones, dropping some. The sample shows about 400,000 clones, roughly 88% of them seen only once. The CDR3 has 13 amino acids. The germline V and J ends were trimmed by 1 base and 1 base, with 7 bases remaining between them. The germline V gene encodes CDR1 SQVTM and CDR2 ANQGSEA. Sample: PBMCs or T cells enriched from blood (not recorded which). This receptor was obtained from a middle-aged woman with acute COVID-19. This chain links TRBV29-1 with TRBJ1-1; no clear D gene. The chain's CDR3 is CSVEGHRNTEAFF. The CDR3 bases are TGCAGCGTTGAAGGACACAGGAACACTGAAGCTTTCTTT.